The text below deals with one TCR beta chain. The data originate from a study of blood T cell repertoires in COVID-19. Study-level information: Researchers got acute and convalescent COVID-19 samples from the United States, Italy and Spain.

Original handling: Reference gene primer amplification gave estimated nucleated cell counts. Assay used: immunoSEQ multiplex PCR; TCRdb lists only in-frame clones, some missing. V, J and clone size were drawn from that table, and D and trimming were deduced from the DNA. The sample lists about 83,000 clones, approximately 85% occurring once. Per germline, CDR1 SGHAT and CDR2 FQNNGV. This CDR3 is 14 amino acids long. The V end lost 2 bases, the J end lost 9 bases, and 14 bases lay between the germline ends. J is TRBJ1-5 and V is TRBV11-2; D gene uncertain. Material for sequencing was peripheral blood. This TCR was recovered from a man aged 50 to 59 with active COVID-19. Here the CDR3 reads CASSLRPTGLPQHF. The CDR3 DNA reads as TGTGCCAGCAGCTTAAGGCCTACCGGGTTGCCCCAGCATTTT.